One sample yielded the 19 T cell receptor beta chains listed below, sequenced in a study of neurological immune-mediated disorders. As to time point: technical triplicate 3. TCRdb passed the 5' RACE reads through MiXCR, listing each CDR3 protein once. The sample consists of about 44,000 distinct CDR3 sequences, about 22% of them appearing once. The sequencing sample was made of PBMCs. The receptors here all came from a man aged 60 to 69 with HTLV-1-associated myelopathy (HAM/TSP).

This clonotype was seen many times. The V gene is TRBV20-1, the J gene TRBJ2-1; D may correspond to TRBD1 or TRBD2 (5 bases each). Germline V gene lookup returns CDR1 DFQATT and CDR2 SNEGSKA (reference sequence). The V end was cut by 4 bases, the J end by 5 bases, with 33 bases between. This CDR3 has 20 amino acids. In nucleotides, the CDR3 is TGCAGTGCTATTGGCATCCCGAGGGGCCAATCGGGGACGTTCAACAATGAGCAGTTCTTC. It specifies CSAIGIPRGQSGTFNNEQFF.

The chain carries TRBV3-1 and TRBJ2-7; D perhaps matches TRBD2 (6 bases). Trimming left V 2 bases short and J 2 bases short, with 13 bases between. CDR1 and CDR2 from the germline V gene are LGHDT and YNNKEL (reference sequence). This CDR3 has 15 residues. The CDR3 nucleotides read TGTGCCAGCAGCCAAACGGGGGTATTTACCTACGAGCAGTACTTC. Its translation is CASSQTGVFTYEQYF.

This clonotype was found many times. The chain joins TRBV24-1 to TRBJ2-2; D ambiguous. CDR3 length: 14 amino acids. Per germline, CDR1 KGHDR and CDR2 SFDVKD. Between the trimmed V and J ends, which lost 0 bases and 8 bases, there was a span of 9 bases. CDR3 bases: TGTGCCACCAGTGATTTGAGCTCCGGGGGGGAGCTGTTTTTT. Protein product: CATSDLSSGGELFF.

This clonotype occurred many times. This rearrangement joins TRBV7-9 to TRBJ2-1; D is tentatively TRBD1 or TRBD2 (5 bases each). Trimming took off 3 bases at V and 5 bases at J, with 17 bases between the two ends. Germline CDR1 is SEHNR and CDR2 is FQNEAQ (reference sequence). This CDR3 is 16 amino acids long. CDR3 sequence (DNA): TGTGCCAGCAGCTTTGGGGCGGGCCTAAGCAACAATGAGCAGTTCTTC. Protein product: CASSFGAGLSNNEQFF.

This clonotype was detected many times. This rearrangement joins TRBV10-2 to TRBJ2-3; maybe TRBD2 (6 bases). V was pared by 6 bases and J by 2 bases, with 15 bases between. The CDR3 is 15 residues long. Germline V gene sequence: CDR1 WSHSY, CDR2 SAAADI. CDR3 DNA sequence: TGCGCCAGCAGGCGGGGACTCACTAACACAGATACGCAGTATTTT. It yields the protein CASRRGLTNTDTQYF.

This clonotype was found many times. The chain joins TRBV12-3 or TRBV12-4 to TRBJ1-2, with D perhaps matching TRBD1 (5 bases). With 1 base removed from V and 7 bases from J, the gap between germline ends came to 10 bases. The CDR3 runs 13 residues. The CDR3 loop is CASSLDQGSGYTF. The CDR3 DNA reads TGTGCCAGCAGTTTAGATCAGGGTTCTGGCTACACCTTC.

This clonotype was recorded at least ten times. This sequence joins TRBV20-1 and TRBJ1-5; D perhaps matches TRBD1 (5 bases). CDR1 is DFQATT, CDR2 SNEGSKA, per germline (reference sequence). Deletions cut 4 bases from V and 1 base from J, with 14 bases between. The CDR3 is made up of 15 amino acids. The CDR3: CSAIKPGGSNQPQHF. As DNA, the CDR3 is TGCAGTGCTATAAAACCTGGGGGAAGCAATCAGCCCCAGCATTTT.

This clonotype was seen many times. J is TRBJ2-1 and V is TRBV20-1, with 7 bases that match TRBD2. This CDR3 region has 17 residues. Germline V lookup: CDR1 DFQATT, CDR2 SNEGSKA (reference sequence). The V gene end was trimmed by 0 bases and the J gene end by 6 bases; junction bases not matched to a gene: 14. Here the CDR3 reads CSARDLRVGDYGNEQFF. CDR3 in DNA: TGCAGTGCTAGAGATCTCAGGGTGGGGGACTATGGCAATGAGCAGTTCTTC.

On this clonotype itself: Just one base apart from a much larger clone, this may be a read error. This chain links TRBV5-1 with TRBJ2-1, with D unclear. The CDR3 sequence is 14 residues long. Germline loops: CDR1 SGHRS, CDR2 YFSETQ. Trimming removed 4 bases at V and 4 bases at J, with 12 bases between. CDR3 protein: CASSAPDRYNEQFF. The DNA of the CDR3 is TGCGCCAGCAGCGCCCCGGACCGATACAATGAGCAGTTCTTC.

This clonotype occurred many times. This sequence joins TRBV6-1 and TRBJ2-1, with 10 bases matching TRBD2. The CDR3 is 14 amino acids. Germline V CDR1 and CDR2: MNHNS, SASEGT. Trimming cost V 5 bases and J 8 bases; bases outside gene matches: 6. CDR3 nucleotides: TGTGCCAGCAGTCTACTAGCGGGAACCCATGAGCAGTTCTTC. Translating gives CASSLLAGTHEQFF.

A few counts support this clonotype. CDR3 sequence: CATGGLASTQYF. The CDR3 coding sequence is TGTGCCACCGGCGGACTGGCTAGCACGCAGTATTTT. The chain joins TRBV24-1 to TRBJ2-3; D perhaps matches TRBD2 (5 bases). Trimming took off 9 bases at V and 9 bases at J, with 15 bases between the two ends. The CDR3 consists of 12 residues. The V gene's germline CDR1 is KGHDR and CDR2 SFDVKD.

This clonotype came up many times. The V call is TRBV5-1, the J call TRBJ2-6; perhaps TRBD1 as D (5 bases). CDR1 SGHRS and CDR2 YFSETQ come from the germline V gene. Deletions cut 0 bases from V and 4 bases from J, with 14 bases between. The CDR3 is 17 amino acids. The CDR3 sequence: CASSLVYQGTGANVLTF. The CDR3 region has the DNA TGCGCCAGCAGCTTGGTGTATCAGGGTACCGGGGCCAACGTCCTGACTTTC. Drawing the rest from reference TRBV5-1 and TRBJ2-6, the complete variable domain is KAGVTQTPRYLIKTRGQQVTLSCSPISGHRSVSWYQQTPGQGLQFLFEYFSETQRNKGNFPGRFSGRQFSNSRSEMNVSTLELGDSALYLCASSLVYQGTGANVLTFGAGSRLTVL.

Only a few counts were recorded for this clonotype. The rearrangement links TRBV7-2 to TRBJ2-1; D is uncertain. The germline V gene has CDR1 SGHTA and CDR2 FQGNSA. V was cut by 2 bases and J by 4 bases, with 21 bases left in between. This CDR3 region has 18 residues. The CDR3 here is CASSLRSIELSSYNEQFF. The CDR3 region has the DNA TGTGCCAGCAGCTTACGGTCCATAGAGCTGTCTTCATACAATGAGCAGTTCTTC.

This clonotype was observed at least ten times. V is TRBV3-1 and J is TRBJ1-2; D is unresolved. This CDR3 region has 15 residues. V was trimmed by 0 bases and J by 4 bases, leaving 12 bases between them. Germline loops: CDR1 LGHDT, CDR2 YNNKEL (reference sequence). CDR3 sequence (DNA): TGTGCCAGCAGCCAAGAACCTTCCCTTGGCTATGGCTACACCTTC. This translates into CASSQEPSLGYGYTF.

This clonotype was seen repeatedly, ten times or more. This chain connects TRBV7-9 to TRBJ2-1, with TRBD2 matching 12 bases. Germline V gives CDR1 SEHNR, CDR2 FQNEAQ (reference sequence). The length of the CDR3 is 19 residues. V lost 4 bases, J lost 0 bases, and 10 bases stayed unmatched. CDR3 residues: CASSSPGLAGGSSYNEQFF. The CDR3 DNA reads TGTGCCAGCAGCTCGCCGGGACTAGCGGGTGGGAGCTCCTACAATGAGCAGTTCTTC.

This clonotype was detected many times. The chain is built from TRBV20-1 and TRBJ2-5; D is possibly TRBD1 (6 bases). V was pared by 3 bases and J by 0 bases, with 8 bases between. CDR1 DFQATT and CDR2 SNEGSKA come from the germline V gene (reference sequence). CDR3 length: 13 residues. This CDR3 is CSARRGYQETQYF. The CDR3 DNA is TGCAGTGCTAGGAGGGGGTACCAAGAGACCCAGTACTTC.

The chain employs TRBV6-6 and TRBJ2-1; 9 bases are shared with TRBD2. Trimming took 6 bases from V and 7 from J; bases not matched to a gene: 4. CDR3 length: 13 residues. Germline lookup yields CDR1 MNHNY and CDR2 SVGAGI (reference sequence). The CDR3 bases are TGTGCCAGCAGACCTAGCGGGAAGAATGAGCAGTTCTTC. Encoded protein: CASRPSGKNEQFF.

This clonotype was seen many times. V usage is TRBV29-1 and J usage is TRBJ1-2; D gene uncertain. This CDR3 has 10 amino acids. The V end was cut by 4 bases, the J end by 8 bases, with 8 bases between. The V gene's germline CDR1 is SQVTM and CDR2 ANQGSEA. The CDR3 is CSVAGKGYTF. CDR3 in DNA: TGCAGCGTTGCGGGGAAGGGCTACACCTTC.

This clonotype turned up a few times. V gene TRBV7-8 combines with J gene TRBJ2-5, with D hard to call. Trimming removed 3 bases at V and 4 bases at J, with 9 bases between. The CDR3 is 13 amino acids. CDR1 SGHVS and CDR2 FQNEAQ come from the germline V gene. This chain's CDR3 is CASSFYPGETQYF. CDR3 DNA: TGTGCCAGCAGCTTTTACCCAGGAGAGACCCAGTACTTC.